This TCR beta chain was observed in a study of T cell responses to AZD1222 COVID-19 vaccine. Study results and caveats: Donors in the cohort were predominantly white British and more often female, and clonal diversity was possibly underestimated. Following two doses of AZD1222, Spike-specific TCR breadth and depth rose. Researchers report vaccine-associated CD4 TCRs spanning spike, with dominance at 160-218 and 743-854.

Germline V gives CDR1 LNHDA, CDR2 SQIVND (reference sequence). The CDR3 totals 12 residues. As to this clone: As yet, its antigen is unknown. Germline is not matched at one junction end, which may reflect a read error.

Libraries were prepared by immunoSEQ multiplex PCR; TCRdb keeps only in-frame clonotypes and omits some of them. Of roughly 180,000 clones listed, more than 75% are singletons. This clonotype was obtained from an adult in good health. Sequenced material: peripheral blood, taken on day 0 of MenACWY control vaccination. The rearrangement joins TRBV19 to TRBJ2-7; either TRBD1 or TRBD2 may fit D (6 bases each). CDR3 region: CASSPLGGTANF. In DNA, the CDR3 is TGTGCCAGTAGTCCCCTAGGGGGGACTGCGAACTTC.